Listed here are 16 T cell receptor beta chains from one sample, sequenced in a study of T-cell reconstitution after alpha-beta-depleted transplantation in children. Unique molecular identifiers were incorporated during preparation of the TCRbeta library. TCRdb reprocessed the PCR reads via MiXCR and lists one record per CDR3 protein. The data show hundreds of thousands of distinct CDR3 sequences, roughly 10% seen once. This specimen was PBMCs from the stem cell graft donor, taken from the stem cell graft. These receptors all come from a human donor who donated a stem cell graft to a child with acute lymphoblastic leukemia.

The rearrangement links TRBV6-1 to TRBJ1-2; tentative D call: TRBD1 (6 bases). Germline assignment: CDR1 MNHNS and CDR2 SASEGT. This CDR3 is 16 amino acids long. The V and J ends lost 5 bases and 1 base respectively, with 17 bases between them. CDR3 in DNA: TGTGCCAGCAGTCGCAAGGCGGTGGACAGTAACTATGGCTACACCTTC. Protein product: CASSRKAVDSNYGYTF.

The gene calls are TRBV7-9 and TRBJ2-7, with D perhaps TRBD2 (5 bases). V lost 1 base and J lost 0, with 10 bases in between. Per germline, CDR1 SEHNR and CDR2 FQNEAQ (reference sequence). This CDR3 has 15 amino acids. The DNA for the CDR3 is TGTGCCAGCAGCTTAGTAATCGGGGACTCCTACGAGCAGTACTTC. Its protein product is CASSLVIGDSYEQYF.

This clonotype was counted ten times or more. The chain combines TRBV12-3 or TRBV12-4 with TRBJ1-3; no firm D call. The ends were cut back, 2 bases at V and 2 bases at J, with 1 base in the middle. The CDR3 consists of 12 residues. CDR3 DNA sequence: TGTGCCAGCAGTTTAACTGGAAACACCATATATTTT. Amino acids: CASSLTGNTIYF.

This chain links TRBV24-1 with TRBJ2-5, with TRBD1 as a possible D gene (7 bases). This CDR3 has 14 amino acids. V lost 5 bases and J 4 bases, leaving 13 bases between the germline ends. Germline CDR1 is KGHDR and CDR2 is SFDVKD. CDR3 amino acids: CATSGWQGGETQYF. DNA for the CDR3: TGTGCCACCAGTGGTTGGCAGGGGGGAGAGACCCAGTACTTC.

This clonotype came up a few times. This rearrangement joins TRBV28 to TRBJ2-1; either TRBD1 or TRBD2 may fit D (5 bases each). The CDR3 consists of 13 residues. V was shortened by 8 bases and J by 8 bases, with 16 bases between the two germline ends. Germline CDR1 is MDHEN and CDR2 is SYDVKM. The CDR3: CASQGRTNHEQFF. The CDR3 coding sequence is TGTGCCAGCCAGGGACGCACTAACCATGAGCAGTTCTTC.

There are many counts of this clonotype. The chain links TRBV5-1 to TRBJ2-2, with D uncertain. V was pared by 3 bases and J by 6 bases, with 12 bases between. The CDR3 spans 14 residues. The V gene's germline CDR1 is SGHRS and CDR2 YFSETQ. The CDR3 is CASSSNINPGELFF. For the CDR3, the DNA is TGCGCCAGCAGCTCGAATATTAACCCCGGGGAGCTGTTTTTT.

The chain has TRBV6-5 and TRBJ2-2; TRBD1 agrees at 9 bases. V shed 4 bases, J shed 3 bases, and the junction held 12 bases outside the gene matches. The V gene's germline CDR1 is MNHEY and CDR2 SVGAGI. This CDR3 comprises 18 residues. The CDR3 loop is CASSLRVLGQGHTGELFF. Here the CDR3 DNA reads TGTGCCAGCAGTTTAAGGGTACTGGGACAGGGCCACACCGGGGAGCTGTTTTTT.

This clonotype was observed at least ten times. The chain combines TRBV7-9 with TRBJ1-5, with D perhaps matching TRBD1 (6 bases). Germline V gene lookup returns CDR1 SEHNR and CDR2 FQNEAQ (reference sequence). V lost 1 base and J lost 4, with 17 bases in between. This CDR3 region has 17 residues. This CDR3 reads CASSLEEQGRYNQPQHF. The DNA of the CDR3 is TGTGCCAGCAGCTTAGAAGAGCAGGGGCGATATAATCAGCCCCAGCATTTT.

There are many counts of this clonotype. The chain is built from TRBV18 and TRBJ2-3; 7 bases are a match to TRBD2. The V gene end was trimmed by 6 bases and the J gene end by 6 bases; junction bases not matched to a gene: 9. Germline V lookup: CDR1 KGHSH, CDR2 LQKENI. This CDR3 spans 14 amino acids. CDR3 sequence (DNA): TGTGCCAGCTCGCGAGACACTAGCGCCGATACGCAGTATTTT. Amino acid sequence: CASSRDTSADTQYF.

The chain links TRBV11-2 to TRBJ2-5; possible D gene TRBD1, 6 bases. CDR1 and CDR2 (germline): SGHAT, FQNNGV. The CDR3 extends over 14 amino acids. Trimming pared 1 base from V and 7 bases from J, leaving 13 bases between. CDR3 sequence: CASSLVQGYGTQYF. CDR3 nucleotide sequence: TGTGCCAGCAGCTTAGTACAGGGTTATGGGACCCAGTACTTC.

This clonotype has a count of ten or more. The chain employs TRBV18 and TRBJ1-5, with a weak D call TRBD1 (6 bases). CDR1 and CDR2 from the germline V gene are KGHSH and LQKENI. The V and J ends lost 2 bases and 6 bases respectively, with 17 bases between them. The CDR3 sequence is 16 residues long. The CDR3 DNA is TGTGCCAGCTCACCAAGCGGGCCAGCAGGGGCTCAGCCCCAGCATTTT. Its protein is CASSPSGPAGAQPQHF.

With respect to this clonotype: It may be a read error: a sequence one base away is much more abundant. The chain links TRBV21-1 to TRBJ2-3; TRBD1 is the table's D call and was not checked against the DNA. TRBV21-1 is given as a pseudogene. The CDR3 has 16 amino acids. The CDR3 reads CASSTTGFGSTNTQYF. For the CDR3, the DNA is TGTGCCAGCAGCACAACAGGGTTTGGTAGCACAAATACGCAGTATTTT.

Many counts were recorded for this clonotype. The genes are TRBV7-6 and TRBJ2-7; D is uncertain. The CDR3 sequence is 12 residues long. The V gene's germline CDR1 is SGHVS and CDR2 FNYEAQ. With 5 bases removed from V and 3 bases from J, the gap between germline ends came to 8 bases. In nucleotides, the CDR3 is TGTGCCAGCAGCCCAAATCGCTACGAGCAGTACTTC. It is translated as CASSPNRYEQYF.

The J gene is TRBJ1-5, the V gene TRBV30; D is unclear. The CDR3 spans 15 residues. Trimming stripped 0 bases from V and 0 bases from J, with 9 bases between. Germline V gives CDR1 GTSNPN, CDR2 SVGIG (reference sequence). This CDR3 reads CAWSVGRASNQPQHF. CDR3 coding DNA: TGTGCCTGGAGTGTAGGGCGGGCTAGCAATCAGCCCCAGCATTTT. Combining the CDR3 with reference TRBV30 and TRBJ1-5 gives the whole variable domain SQTIHQWPATLVQPVGSPLSLECTVEGTSNPNLYWYRQAAGRGLQLLFYSVGIGQISSEVPQNLSASRPQDRQFILSSKKLLLSDSGFYLCAWSVGRASNQPQHFGDGTRLSIL.

Ten or more counts support this clonotype. The gene calls are TRBV6-5 and TRBJ1-1, with 8 bases fitting TRBD1. CDR1 and CDR2 from the germline V gene are MNHEY and SVGAGI. With 6 bases clipped from V and 13 bases from J, the junction kept 13 bases outside the gene matches. This CDR3 has 13 residues. The CDR3 sequence is CASRPQGAPGVFF. CDR3 nucleotides: TGTGCCAGCAGACCTCAGGGGGCGCCTGGAGTTTTCTTT.

There are many counts of this clonotype. The V and J genes are TRBV29-1 and TRBJ2-1, with TRBD2 identical over 8 bases. Germline trimming cut 2 bases from V and 8 bases from J; bases unmatched to any gene: 11. This CDR3 contains 15 residues. Germline values: CDR1 SQVTM, CDR2 ANQGSEA. The CDR3 nucleotides read TGCAGCGTTGAATCCGGGGGCGGGGGGTTCGATGAGCAGTTCTTC. It specifies CSVESGGGGFDEQFF.